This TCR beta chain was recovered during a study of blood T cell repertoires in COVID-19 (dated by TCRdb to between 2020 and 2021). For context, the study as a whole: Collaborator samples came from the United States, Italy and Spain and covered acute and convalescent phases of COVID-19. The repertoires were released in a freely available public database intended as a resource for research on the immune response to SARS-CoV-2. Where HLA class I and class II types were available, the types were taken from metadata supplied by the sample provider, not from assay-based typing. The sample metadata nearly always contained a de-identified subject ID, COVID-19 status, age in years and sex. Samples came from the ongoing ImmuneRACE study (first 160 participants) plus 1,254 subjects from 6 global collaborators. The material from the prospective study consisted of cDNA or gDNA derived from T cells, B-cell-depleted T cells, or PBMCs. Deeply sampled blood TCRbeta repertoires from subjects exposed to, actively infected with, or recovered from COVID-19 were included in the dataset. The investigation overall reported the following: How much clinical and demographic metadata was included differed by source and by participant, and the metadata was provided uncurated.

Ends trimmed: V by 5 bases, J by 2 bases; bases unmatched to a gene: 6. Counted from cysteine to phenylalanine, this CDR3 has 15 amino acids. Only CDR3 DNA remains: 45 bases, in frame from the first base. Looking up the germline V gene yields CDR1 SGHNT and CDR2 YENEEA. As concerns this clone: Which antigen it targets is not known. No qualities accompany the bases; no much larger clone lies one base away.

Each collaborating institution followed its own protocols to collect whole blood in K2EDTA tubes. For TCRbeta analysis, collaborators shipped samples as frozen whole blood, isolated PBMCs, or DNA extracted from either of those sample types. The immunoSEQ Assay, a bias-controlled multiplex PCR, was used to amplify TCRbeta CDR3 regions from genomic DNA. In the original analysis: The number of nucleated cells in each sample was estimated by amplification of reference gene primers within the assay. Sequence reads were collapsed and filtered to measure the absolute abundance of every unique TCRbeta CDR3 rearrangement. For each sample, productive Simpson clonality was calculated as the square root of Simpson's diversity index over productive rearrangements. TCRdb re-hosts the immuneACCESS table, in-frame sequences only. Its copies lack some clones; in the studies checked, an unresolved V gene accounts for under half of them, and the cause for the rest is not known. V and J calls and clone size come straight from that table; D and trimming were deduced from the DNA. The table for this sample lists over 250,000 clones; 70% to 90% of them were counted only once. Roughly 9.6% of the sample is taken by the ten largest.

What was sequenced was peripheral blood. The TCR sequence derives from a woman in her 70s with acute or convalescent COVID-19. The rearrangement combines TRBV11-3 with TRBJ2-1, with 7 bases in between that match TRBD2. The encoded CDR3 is CASSPGLVTYNEQFF. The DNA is TGTGCCAGCAGCCCAGGACTAGTAACCTACAATGAGCAGTTCTTC.